The 27 T cell receptor beta chains given below trace back to one sample, sequenced in a study of blood T cell repertoires in COVID-19. Generated by immunoSEQ multiplex PCR, the TCRdb table keeps only in-frame clones and is missing some. The sample includes approximately 190,000 clones, roughly 84% of them seen just once. Sequenced: peripheral blood. Receptors were obtained from a woman aged 40-49 years who had recovered from COVID-19.

The chain couples TRBV3-1 (or the pseudogene TRBV3-2) to TRBJ2-5; D is perhaps TRBD1 (5 bases). The V gene's germline CDR1 is LGHDT and CDR2 YNNKEL (reference sequence). With 1 base removed from V and 0 bases from J, the gap between germline ends came to 9 bases. The CDR3 sequence is 15 residues long. As DNA, the CDR3 is TGTGCCAGCAGCCAAGGACAGACGTACCAAGAGACCCAGTACTTC. As protein: CASSQGQTYQETQYF.

The CDR3 reads CAISESRGRGSGELFF. The CDR3 nucleotides are TGTGCCATCAGTGAGTCTCGCGGGAGAGGGTCCGGGGAGCTGTTTTTT. The V gene is TRBV10-3, the J gene TRBJ2-2, with 7 positions matching TRBD2. V was clipped by 0 bases and J by 6 bases; unmatched bases: 7. CDR1 is ENHRY, CDR2 SYGVKD, per germline. The CDR3 extends over 16 amino acids.

The chain uses TRBV2 and TRBJ2-1, with TRBD2 matching over 10 bases. The CDR3 runs to 15 residues. The J segment lost 5 bases and the V segment lost 6 bases, leaving 7 bases of the junction unmatched. Germline V gives CDR1 SNHLY, CDR2 FYNNEI. The CDR3 protein is CASRATSGANNEQFF. Here the CDR3 DNA reads TGTGCCAGCAGAGCTACTAGCGGGGCCAACAATGAGCAGTTCTTC.

This chain joins TRBV7-2 and TRBJ1-1, with D possibly being TRBD1 (5 bases). Looked up from germline, CDR1 is SGHTA and CDR2 is FQGNSA. The CDR3 extends over 15 amino acids. V was clipped by 3 bases and J by 5 bases, with 16 bases between them. CDR3 sequence (DNA): TGTGCCAGCAGCTTGGTTGGAGGGGCGGAGACTGAAGCTTTCTTT. It codes for CASSLVGGAETEAFF.

The chain couples TRBV19 to TRBJ2-1; D possibly corresponds to TRBD1 (5 bases). Germline-derived CDR1 and CDR2 are LNHDA and SQIVND (reference sequence). Trimming pared 5 bases from V and 4 bases from J, leaving 15 bases between. The CDR3 has 15 amino acids. This CDR3 reads CASSVPIGVYNEQFF. The CDR3, as DNA: TGTGCCAGTAGTGTTCCGATAGGGGTTTACAATGAGCAGTTCTTC.

J is TRBJ1-2 and V is TRBV19, with 10 positions matching TRBD1. The junction had 8 bases not matched to a gene; V was cut back by 7 bases and J by 3 bases. Germline assignment: CDR1 LNHDA and CDR2 SQIVND (reference sequence). This CDR3 comprises 15 residues. Written as DNA, the CDR3 is TGTGCCAGTATCACACCCGGGACAGGGGACTATGGCTACACCTTC. Translated: CASITPGTGDYGYTF.

The table lists this clone with many counts. This chain connects TRBV21-1 to TRBJ1-4; the table's D call, TRBD1, was not checked against the DNA. TRBV21-1 is given as a pseudogene. The CDR3 contains 15 residues. The DNA for the CDR3 is TGTGCCAGCAGCACCTACGGCAGGGGATATGAAAAACTGTTTTTT. This translates into CASSTYGRGYEKLFF.

V and J are TRBV5-4 and TRBJ2-5; tentatively, D is TRBD2 (6 bases). Germline CDR1 SGHNT, CDR2 YYREEE (reference sequence). The CDR3 extends over 16 amino acids. Trimming took off 1 base at V and 5 bases at J, with 18 bases between the two ends. DNA for the CDR3: TGTGCCAGCAGCTTGTGGGGGGATGAGGTTATGGAGACCCAGTACTTC. Protein product: CASSLWGDEVMETQYF.

This chain joins TRBV3-1 (or the pseudogene TRBV3-2) and TRBJ2-7; 10 nucleotides match TRBD1. Germline V CDR1 and CDR2: LGHDT, YNNKEL (reference sequence). J gave up 2 bases and V 4 bases, and 2 bases lay outside the gene matches. The CDR3 covers 14 residues. The CDR3: CASSPGQGPYEQYF. DNA of the CDR3: TGTGCCAGCAGCCCGGGACAGGGGCCCTACGAGCAGTACTTC.

The chain has TRBV30 and TRBJ1-3, with 7 nucleotides matching TRBD1. Germline V CDR1 and CDR2: GTSNPN, SVGIG (reference sequence). The CDR3 spans 14 residues. V shed 3 bases, J shed 1 base, and the junction held 3 bases outside the gene matches. The CDR3 region has the DNA TGTGCCTGGAGGAACAGGGGTTCTGGAAACACCATATATTTT. This gives the protein CAWRNRGSGNTIYF. Based on the CDR3 plus reference TRBV30 and TRBJ1-3, the full variable domain is SQTIHQWPATLVQPVGSPLSLECTVEGTSNPNLYWYRQAAGRGLQLLFYSVGIGQISSEVPQNLSASRPQDRQFILSSKKLLLSDSGFYLCAWRNRGSGNTIYFGEGSWLTVV.

V is TRBV29-1 and J is TRBJ1-1, with a tentative D call TRBD1 (6 bases). In germline, CDR1 is SQVTM, CDR2 ANQGSEA. V was trimmed by 6 bases and J by 8 bases, leaving 13 bases between them. This CDR3 has 11 residues. The CDR3 DNA is TGCAGCGTCCTATTCGACAGGGAAGCTTTCTTT. It yields the protein CSVLFDREAFF.

The rearrangement links TRBV2 to TRBJ2-1; 11 nucleotides agree with TRBD1. This CDR3 contains 14 residues. Germline lookup yields CDR1 SNHLY and CDR2 FYNNEI. The J segment lost 6 bases and the V segment lost 9 bases, leaving 7 bases of the junction unmatched. CDR3 in DNA: TGTGCCAGAAGAGAAGGACAGGGGGCCAATGAGCAGTTCTTC. The encoded protein is CARREGQGANEQFF.

This clone was recorded only once. The CDR3 DNA sequence: TGTGCCAGCAGTTTAGCGGGTAGCACTGAAGCTTTCTTT. Amino acid sequence: CASSLAGSTEAFF. The chain couples TRBV28 to TRBJ1-1; D not resolved. Per the germline V gene, CDR1 is MDHEN and CDR2 is SYDVKM. V was shortened by 2 bases and J by 4 bases, with 8 bases between the two germline ends. This CDR3 is 13 amino acids long.

Remarks on this clone: Germline is not matched at one junction end, which may reflect a read error. The V call is TRBV6-5, the J call TRBJ2-3; TRBD1 matches 9 bases. Germline values: CDR1 MNHEY, CDR2 SVGAGI. The CDR3 sequence is 15 residues long. The CDR3 region has the DNA TGTGCCAGCAGTCACTCGGGACAGGGTGCAGATACGCAGTATTTT. Its protein product is CASSHSGQGADTQYF.

This clone showed up just once. This chain connects TRBV6-6 to TRBJ2-1; 15 nucleotides align to TRBD2. CDR1 is MNHNY, CDR2 SVGAGI, per germline (reference sequence). V lost 4 bases, J lost 8 bases, and 3 bases stayed unmatched. The CDR3 is 15 residues long. The CDR3 here is CASSSRTSGRDEQFF. CDR3 DNA: TGTGCCAGCAGTTCCCGGACTAGCGGGAGGGATGAGCAGTTCTTC.

This chain connects TRBV9 to TRBJ2-7, with a tentative D call TRBD1 (5 bases). The CDR3 sequence is 13 residues long. V lost 4 bases to trimming and J lost 2 bases, with 10 bases between them. The germline V gene has CDR1 SGDLS and CDR2 YYNGEE. The CDR3: CASSKSDTYEQYF. In DNA, the CDR3 is TGTGCCAGCAGCAAGTCGGACACCTACGAGCAGTACTTC.

This chain joins TRBV28 and TRBJ2-2; the D is unclear. This CDR3 is 14 amino acids long. From germline, CDR1 is MDHEN and CDR2 SYDVKM. Trimming took off 5 bases at V and 2 bases at J, with 9 bases between the two ends. CDR3 sequence (DNA): TGTGCCAGCAGTATTAACAGCAACACCGGGGAGCTGTTTTTT. Translation: CASSINSNTGELFF.

The chain has TRBV7-9 and TRBJ1-5, with a tentative D call TRBD1 (6 bases). Trimming stripped 3 bases from V and 3 bases from J, with 15 bases between. CDR1 and CDR2 (germline): SEHNR, FQNEAQ (reference sequence). The CDR3 contains 16 residues. The CDR3 region is CASSFASTGNNQPQHF. CDR3 in DNA: TGTGCCAGCAGCTTTGCCTCGACAGGAAACAATCAGCCCCAGCATTTT.

On this clone: Its ends do not fully match the called genes, so a read error is possible. The chain links TRBV5-6 to TRBJ1-1, with 9 nucleotides matching TRBD1. Germline CDR1 SGHDT, CDR2 YYEEEE. The CDR3 extends over 14 amino acids. CDR3 in amino acids: CASSQGQGNPEAFF. CDR3 in DNA: TGTGCCAGCAGCCAAGGACAGGGGAACCCTGAAGCTTTCTTT.

CDR3 sequence (DNA): TGTGCCAGCAGCTTAACGATGACTTCGGGACACAAAACCGAGCAGTACTTC. Protein product: CASSLTMTSGHKTEQYF. V gene TRBV7-9 combines with J gene TRBJ2-7; TRBD1 might be the D (6 bases). The ends were cut back, 2 bases at V and 6 bases at J, with 23 bases in the middle. The CDR3 spans 17 residues. Germline V gene data show CDR1 as SEHNR and CDR2 as FQNEAQ (reference sequence).

The genes are TRBV7-2 and TRBJ2-7, with a weak D call TRBD1 (5 bases). This CDR3 has 14 amino acids. CDR1 and CDR2 from the germline V gene are SGHTA and FQGNSA. The germline V and J ends were trimmed by 2 bases and 2 bases, with 10 bases remaining between them. CDR3 region: CASSLRGPTYEQYF. CDR3 DNA sequence: TGTGCCAGCAGCTTAAGGGGCCCGACCTACGAGCAGTACTTC.

This clone was counted only a few times. The rearrangement uses TRBV6-5 and TRBJ2-7; 8 bases match TRBD1. Germline V gives CDR1 MNHEY, CDR2 SVGAGI. The CDR3 covers 14 residues. Trimming cost V 3 bases and J 5 bases; bases outside gene matches: 6. The CDR3 loop is CASSYPDRVHEQYF. CDR3 nucleotides: TGTGCCAGCAGTTATCCGGACAGGGTACACGAGCAGTACTTC.

This sequence joins TRBV7-6 and TRBJ2-1; 7 nucleotides align to TRBD2. Trimming removed 1 base from V and 9 bases from J; junction bases left unmatched: 6. The germline gives CDR1 SGHVS, CDR2 FNYEAQ. The length of the CDR3 is 14 residues. In DNA, the CDR3 is TGTGCCAGCAGCTTAGATGCGGGAGCTGGTGAGCAGTTCTTC. Translation: CASSLDAGAGEQFF.

The gene calls are TRBV27 and TRBJ1-1; unclear D gene. The germline V and J ends were trimmed by 5 bases and 8 bases, with 15 bases remaining between them. Per germline, CDR1 MNHEY and CDR2 SMNVEV (reference sequence). The CDR3 totals 13 residues. The CDR3 bases are TGTGCCAGCAGTGACTACCGGGCGACAGAAGCTTTCTTT. This sequence encodes CASSDYRATEAFF.

This sequence joins TRBV24-1 and TRBJ2-1, with a weak D call TRBD2 (5 bases). V gave up 6 bases and J gave up 0 bases, with 8 bases separating them. Germline-derived CDR1 and CDR2 are KGHDR and SFDVKD. The CDR3 contains 14 residues. Here the CDR3 DNA reads TGTGCCACCAGTCCGGGGAGCTCCTACAATGAGCAGTTCTTC. Amino acid sequence: CATSPGSSYNEQFF.

In the case of this clone: The junction differs from germline at one of its ends, possibly a read error. The V gene is TRBV7-9, the J gene TRBJ1-3; a possible D gene is TRBD1 (5 bases). Per germline, CDR1 SEHNR and CDR2 FQNEAQ (reference sequence). This CDR3 comprises 12 residues. CDR3 sequence reads: CASSITGTGVGF. CDR3 in DNA: TGTGCCAGCAGCATAACCGGGACGGGAGTAGGGTTT.

This chain joins TRBV6-5 and TRBJ2-7; 11 positions match TRBD2. Germline lookup yields CDR1 MNHEY and CDR2 SVGAGI. This CDR3 spans 15 amino acids. The V and J ends lost 5 bases and 2 bases, in that order; junction bases with no gene match: 5. Written as DNA, the CDR3 is TGTGCCAGCAGTCTAGCGGGAGGACCTCCCTACGAGCAGTACTTC. The encoded protein is CASSLAGGPPYEQYF.